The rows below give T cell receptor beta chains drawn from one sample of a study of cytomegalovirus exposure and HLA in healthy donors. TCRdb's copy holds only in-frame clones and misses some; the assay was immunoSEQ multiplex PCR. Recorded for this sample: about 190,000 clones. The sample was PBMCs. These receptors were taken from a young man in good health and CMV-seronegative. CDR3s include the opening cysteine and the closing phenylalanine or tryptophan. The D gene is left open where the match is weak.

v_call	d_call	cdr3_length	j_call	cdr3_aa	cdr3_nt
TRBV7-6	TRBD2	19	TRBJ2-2	CASSSPRPGLAGANGELFF	TGTGCCAGCAGCTCTCCTAGGCCGGGACTAGCGGGAGCGAATGGGGAGCTGTTTTTT
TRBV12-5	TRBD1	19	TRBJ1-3	CASGLPWAKTGGWGNTIYF	TGTGCTAGTGGTTTGCCGTGGGCTAAGACAGGGGGCTGGGGAAACACCATATATTTT
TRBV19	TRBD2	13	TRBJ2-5	CATRTSDLETQYF	TGTGCCACCCGGACTAGCGATTTAGAGACCCAGTACTTC
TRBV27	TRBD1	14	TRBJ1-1	CASSDRGTNTEAFF	TGTGCCAGCAGTGACAGGGGAACGAACACTGAAGCTTTCTTT
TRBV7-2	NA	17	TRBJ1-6	CASSFTGGQRVGSPLHF	TGTGCCAGCAGCTTCACGGGGGGGCAGCGGGTGGGTTCACCCCTCCACTTT
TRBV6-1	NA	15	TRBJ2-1	CASNRAGASYNEQFF	TGTGCCAGCAACCGGGCGGGGGCCTCCTACAATGAGCAGTTCTTC
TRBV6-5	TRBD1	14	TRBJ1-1	CASRRDSWNTEAFF	TGTGCCAGCAGAAGGGACAGCTGGAACACTGAAGCTTTCTTT
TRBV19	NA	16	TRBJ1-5	CASSMQGWWNNQPQHF	TGTGCCAGTAGTATGCAGGGGTGGTGGAACAATCAGCCCCAGCATTTT
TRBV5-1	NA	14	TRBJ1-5	CASSPGRGNQPQHF	TGCGCCAGCAGCCCTGGACGGGGAAATCAGCCCCAGCATTTT
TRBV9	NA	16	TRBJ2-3	CASSVGASPSTDTQYF	TGTGCCAGCAGCGTAGGAGCTAGCCCAAGCACAGATACGCAGTATTTT
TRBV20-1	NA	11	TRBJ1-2	CSAELNYGYTF	TGCAGTGCGGAGTTGAACTATGGCTACACCTTC
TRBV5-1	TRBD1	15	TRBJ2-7	CASSGTGGHTYEQYF	TGCGCCAGCAGCGGAACAGGGGGTCACACCTACGAGCAGTACTTC
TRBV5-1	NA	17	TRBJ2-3	CASSLLKPGEGTDTQYF	TGCGCCAGCAGCTTACTAAAACCGGGGGAGGGCACAGATACGCAGTATTTT
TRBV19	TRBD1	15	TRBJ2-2	CASRYPTGRGGELFF	TGTGCCAGTAGGTACCCGACAGGGCGCGGCGGGGAGCTGTTTTTT
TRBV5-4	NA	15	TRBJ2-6	CASSGGASGANVLTF	TGTGCCAGCAGTGGGGGGGCCTCTGGGGCCAACGTCCTGACTTTC
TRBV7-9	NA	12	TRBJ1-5	CASSSGGWPQHF	TGTGCCAGCAGCTCTGGGGGGTGGCCCCAGCATTTT
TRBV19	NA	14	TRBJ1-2	CASTHWEKRHGYTF	TGTGCCAGTACCCATTGGGAGAAGCGGCATGGCTACACCTTC
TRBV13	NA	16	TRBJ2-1	CASSPEGITRYNEQFF	TGTGCCAGCAGCCCCGAGGGAATTACCAGGTACAATGAGCAGTTCTTC
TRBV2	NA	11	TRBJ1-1	CASSEFRGAFF	TGTGCCAGCAGTGAATTTCGGGGGGCTTTCTTT
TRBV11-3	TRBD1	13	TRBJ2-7	CASSHGTDYEQYF	TGTGCCAGCAGCCACGGGACAGACTACGAGCAGTACTTC
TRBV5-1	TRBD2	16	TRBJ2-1	CASSLDGSGRVDEQFF	TGCGCCAGCAGCTTGGATGGTAGCGGGAGGGTGGATGAGCAGTTCTTC
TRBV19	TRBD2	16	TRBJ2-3	CASSMLAGGGTDTQYF	TGTGCCAGTAGTATGCTAGCGGGGGGCGGCACAGATACGCAGTATTTT
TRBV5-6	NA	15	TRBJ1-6	CASSLDSRYNSPLHF	TGTGCCAGCAGCTTAGACAGTCGCTATAATTCACCCCTCCACTTT
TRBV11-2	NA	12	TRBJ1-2	CASSERGYGYTF	TGTGCCAGCAGCGAACGGGGGTATGGCTACACCTTC
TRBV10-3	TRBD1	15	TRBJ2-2	CAINRQGANTGELFF	TGTGCCATCAACCGACAGGGAGCGAACACCGGGGAGCTGTTTTTT
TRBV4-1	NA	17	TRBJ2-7	CASSLDLGGYSGYEQYF	TGCGCCAGCAGCCTCGATTTAGGGGGTTATTCGGGGTACGAGCAGTACTTC
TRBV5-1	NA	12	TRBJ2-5	CASAPGGETQYF	TGCGCCAGCGCCCCGGGTGGCGAGACCCAGTACTTC
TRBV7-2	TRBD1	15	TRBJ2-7	CASSPGTGLSYEQYF	TGTGCCAGCAGCCCTGGGACAGGGTTATCCTACGAGCAGTACTTC
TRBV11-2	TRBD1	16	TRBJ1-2	CASSLDQDRGTYGYTF	TGTGCCAGCAGCTTAGATCAGGACAGGGGTACCTATGGCTACACCTTC
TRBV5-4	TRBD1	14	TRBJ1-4	CASSFQGVGEKLFF	TGTGCCAGCAGCTTCCAGGGGGTGGGTGAAAAACTGTTTTTT
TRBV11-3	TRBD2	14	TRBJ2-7	CASSPGGGSLWQYF	TGTGCCAGCAGCCCGGGGGGGGGCTCCCTTTGGCAGTACTTC
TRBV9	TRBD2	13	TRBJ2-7	CASSFGEGSEQYF	TGTGCCAGCAGCTTCGGGGAGGGCTCCGAGCAGTACTTC
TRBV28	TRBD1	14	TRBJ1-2	CASSYRGHAGGYTF	TGTGCCAGCAGTTACAGGGGACATGCCGGAGGCTACACCTTC
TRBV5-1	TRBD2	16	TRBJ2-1	CASSPSPLAGKDEQFF	TGCGCCAGCAGCCCTAGCCCACTAGCGGGAAAGGATGAGCAGTTCTTC
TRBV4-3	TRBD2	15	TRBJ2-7	CASSQGLAGVYEQYF	TGCGCCAGCAGCCAAGGATTAGCGGGGGTCTACGAGCAGTACTTC
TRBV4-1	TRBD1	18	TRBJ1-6	CASSQEATGGWGNSPLHF	TGCGCCAGCAGCCAAGAGGCGACAGGGGGCTGGGGTAATTCACCCCTCCACTTT
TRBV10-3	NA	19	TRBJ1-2	CAISDANALSRDILGSYTF	TGTGCCATCAGTGACGCCAATGCCTTGTCCCGGGACATTCTCGGGAGCTACACCTTC
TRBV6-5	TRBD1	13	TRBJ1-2	CASSSSQGYGYTF	TGTGCCAGCAGTTCATCACAGGGGTATGGCTACACCTTC
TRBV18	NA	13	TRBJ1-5	CASSPRDNQPQHF	TGTGCCAGCTCACCCCGCGACAATCAGCCCCAGCATTTT
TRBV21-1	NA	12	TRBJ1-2	CASSVSFYGYTF	TGTGCCAGCAGCGTCAGTTTCTATGGCTACACCTTC
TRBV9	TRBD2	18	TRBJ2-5	CASSVSSGTSGIGETQYF	TGTGCCAGCAGCGTTTCCTCGGGGACTAGCGGGATAGGGGAGACCCAGTACTTC
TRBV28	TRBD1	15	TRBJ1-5	CASSFGTGGNQPQHF	TGTGCCAGCAGTTTTGGGACAGGGGGCAATCAGCCCCAGCATTTT
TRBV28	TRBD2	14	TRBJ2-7	CASSISGREYEQYF	TGTGCCAGCAGCATTAGCGGGAGAGAATACGAGCAGTACTTC
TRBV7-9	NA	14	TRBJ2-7	CASSLVPGWDEQYF	TGTGCCAGCAGCTTAGTTCCGGGGTGGGACGAGCAGTACTTC
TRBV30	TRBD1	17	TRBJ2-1	CAWSLKTGTGTVNEQFF	TGTGCCTGGAGTCTAAAAACCGGGACAGGGACGGTCAATGAGCAGTTCTTC
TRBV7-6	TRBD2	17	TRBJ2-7	CASSLPPGLAPSYEQYF	TGTGCCAGCAGCTTACCCCCGGGACTAGCACCTTCCTACGAGCAGTACTTC
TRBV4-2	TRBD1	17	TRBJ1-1	CASCPTGTARRVTEAFF	TGTGCCAGCTGTCCAACCGGGACAGCTAGAAGGGTCACTGAAGCTTTCTTT
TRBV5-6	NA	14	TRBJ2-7	CASSPGSGLYEQYF	TGTGCCAGCAGCCCCGGGTCAGGGCTCTACGAGCAGTACTTC
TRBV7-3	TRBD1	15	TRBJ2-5	CASSLTGTGEETQYF	TGTGCCAGCAGCTTAACCGGGACAGGGGAAGAGACCCAGTACTTC
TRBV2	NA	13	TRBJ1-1	CASSMGVNTEAFF	TGTGCCAGCAGTATGGGAGTGAACACTGAAGCTTTCTTT
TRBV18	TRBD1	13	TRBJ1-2	CASSPQGAEGYTF	TGTGCCAGCTCACCACAGGGGGCGGAAGGCTACACCTTC
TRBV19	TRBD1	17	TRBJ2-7	CASSKRGPGQATYEQYF	TGTGCCAGTAGTAAGAGGGGACCGGGACAGGCCACCTACGAGCAGTACTTC
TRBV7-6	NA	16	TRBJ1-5	CETREGGVYSNQPQHF	TGTGAGACGCGGGAGGGGGGAGTTTATAGCAATCAGCCCCAGCATTTT
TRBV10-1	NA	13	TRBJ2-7	CASSADFSYEQYF	TGCGCCAGCAGCGCCGACTTTTCCTACGAGCAGTACTTC
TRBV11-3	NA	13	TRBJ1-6	CASSPGGNSPLHF	TGTGCCAGCAGCCCGGGGGGTAATTCACCCCTCCACTTT
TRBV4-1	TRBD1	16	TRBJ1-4	CASSQDSGTGLVKLFF	TGCGCCAGCAGCCAAGATTCGGGGACAGGGCTTGTAAAACTGTTTTTT
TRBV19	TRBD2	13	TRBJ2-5	CAAASAGVETQYF	TGTGCCGCCGCCTCGGCGGGGGTAGAGACCCAGTACTTC